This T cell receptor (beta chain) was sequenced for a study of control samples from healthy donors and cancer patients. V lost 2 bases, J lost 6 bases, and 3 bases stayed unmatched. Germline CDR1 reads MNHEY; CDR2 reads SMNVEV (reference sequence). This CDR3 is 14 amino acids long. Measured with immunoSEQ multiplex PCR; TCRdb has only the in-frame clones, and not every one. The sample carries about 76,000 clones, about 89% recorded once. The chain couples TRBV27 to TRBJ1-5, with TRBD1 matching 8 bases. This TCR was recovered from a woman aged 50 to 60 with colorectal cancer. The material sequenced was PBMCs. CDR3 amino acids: CASSLQGAGQPQHF. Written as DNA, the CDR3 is TGTGCCAGCAGTTTACAGGGGGCCGGTCAGCCCCAGCATTTT.